The 2 T cell receptor beta chains presented below share a single source sample, sequenced in a study of CD8 T cells in Susac syndrome. With random hexamers, roughly 0.45 to 1 ug RNA was reverse transcribed. TCRdb re-derived calls from the immunoSEQ multiplex PCR reads in MiXCR, one entry per CDR3 protein. The sample shows about 140,000 distinct CDR3 sequences, 85% to 95% of them seen only once. The sample comprised CD4+ T cells from PBMCs. The receptors originated from a human donor with Susac syndrome.

This chain links TRBV5-1 with TRBJ2-3, with 8 nucleotides matching TRBD1. The CDR3 consists of 15 residues. The germline CDR1 and CDR2 sequences are SGHRS and YFSETQ. V was pared by 3 bases and J by 7 bases, with 10 bases of the junction left unmatched. The CDR3 protein is CASSSGQGREHTQYF. In nucleotides, the CDR3 is TGCGCCAGCAGCTCCGGACAGGGACGGGAGCATACGCAGTATTTT.

The chain links TRBV7-2 to TRBJ2-3; D perhaps matches TRBD2 (5 bases). Germline values: CDR1 SGHTA, CDR2 FQGNSA. Deletions cut 1 base from V and 2 bases from J, with 10 bases between. The CDR3 is 15 residues long. Here the CDR3 reads CASSLVTGNTDTQYF. In nucleotides, the CDR3 is TGTGCCAGCAGCTTAGTTACGGGAAACACAGATACGCAGTATTTT.